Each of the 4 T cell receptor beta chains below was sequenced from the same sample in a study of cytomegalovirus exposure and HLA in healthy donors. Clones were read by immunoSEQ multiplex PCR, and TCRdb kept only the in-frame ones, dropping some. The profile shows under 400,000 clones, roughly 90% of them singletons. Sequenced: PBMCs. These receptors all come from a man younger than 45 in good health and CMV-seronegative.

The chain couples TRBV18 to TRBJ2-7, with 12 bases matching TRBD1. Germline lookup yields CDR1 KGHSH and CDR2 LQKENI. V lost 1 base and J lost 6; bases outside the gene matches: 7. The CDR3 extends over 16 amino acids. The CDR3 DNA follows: TGTGCCAGCTCACCACTAGGGACAGGGGGCTCCGGCGAGCAGTACTTC. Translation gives CASSPLGTGGSGEQYF.

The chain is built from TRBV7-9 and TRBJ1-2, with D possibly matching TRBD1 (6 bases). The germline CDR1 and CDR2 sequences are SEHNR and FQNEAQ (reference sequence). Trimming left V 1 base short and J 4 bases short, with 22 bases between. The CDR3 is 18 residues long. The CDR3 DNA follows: TGTGCCAGCAGCTTAGGTCAGATTAGGCAGGGGACACCCTATGGCTACACCTTC. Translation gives CASSLGQIRQGTPYGYTF.

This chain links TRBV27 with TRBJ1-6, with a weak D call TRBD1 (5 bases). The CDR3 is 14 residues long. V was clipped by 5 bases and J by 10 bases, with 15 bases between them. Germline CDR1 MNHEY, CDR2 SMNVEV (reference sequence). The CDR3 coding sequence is TGTGCCAGCAGTGAGGTCGGGGGTAGGTCACCCCTCCACTTT. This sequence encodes CASSEVGGRSPLHF.

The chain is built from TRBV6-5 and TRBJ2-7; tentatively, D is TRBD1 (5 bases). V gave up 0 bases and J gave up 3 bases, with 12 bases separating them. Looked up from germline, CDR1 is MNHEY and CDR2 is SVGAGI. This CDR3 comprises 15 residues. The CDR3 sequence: CASSYSRTTHYEQYF. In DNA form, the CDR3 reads TGTGCCAGCAGTTACTCTAGGACAACCCACTACGAGCAGTACTTC.